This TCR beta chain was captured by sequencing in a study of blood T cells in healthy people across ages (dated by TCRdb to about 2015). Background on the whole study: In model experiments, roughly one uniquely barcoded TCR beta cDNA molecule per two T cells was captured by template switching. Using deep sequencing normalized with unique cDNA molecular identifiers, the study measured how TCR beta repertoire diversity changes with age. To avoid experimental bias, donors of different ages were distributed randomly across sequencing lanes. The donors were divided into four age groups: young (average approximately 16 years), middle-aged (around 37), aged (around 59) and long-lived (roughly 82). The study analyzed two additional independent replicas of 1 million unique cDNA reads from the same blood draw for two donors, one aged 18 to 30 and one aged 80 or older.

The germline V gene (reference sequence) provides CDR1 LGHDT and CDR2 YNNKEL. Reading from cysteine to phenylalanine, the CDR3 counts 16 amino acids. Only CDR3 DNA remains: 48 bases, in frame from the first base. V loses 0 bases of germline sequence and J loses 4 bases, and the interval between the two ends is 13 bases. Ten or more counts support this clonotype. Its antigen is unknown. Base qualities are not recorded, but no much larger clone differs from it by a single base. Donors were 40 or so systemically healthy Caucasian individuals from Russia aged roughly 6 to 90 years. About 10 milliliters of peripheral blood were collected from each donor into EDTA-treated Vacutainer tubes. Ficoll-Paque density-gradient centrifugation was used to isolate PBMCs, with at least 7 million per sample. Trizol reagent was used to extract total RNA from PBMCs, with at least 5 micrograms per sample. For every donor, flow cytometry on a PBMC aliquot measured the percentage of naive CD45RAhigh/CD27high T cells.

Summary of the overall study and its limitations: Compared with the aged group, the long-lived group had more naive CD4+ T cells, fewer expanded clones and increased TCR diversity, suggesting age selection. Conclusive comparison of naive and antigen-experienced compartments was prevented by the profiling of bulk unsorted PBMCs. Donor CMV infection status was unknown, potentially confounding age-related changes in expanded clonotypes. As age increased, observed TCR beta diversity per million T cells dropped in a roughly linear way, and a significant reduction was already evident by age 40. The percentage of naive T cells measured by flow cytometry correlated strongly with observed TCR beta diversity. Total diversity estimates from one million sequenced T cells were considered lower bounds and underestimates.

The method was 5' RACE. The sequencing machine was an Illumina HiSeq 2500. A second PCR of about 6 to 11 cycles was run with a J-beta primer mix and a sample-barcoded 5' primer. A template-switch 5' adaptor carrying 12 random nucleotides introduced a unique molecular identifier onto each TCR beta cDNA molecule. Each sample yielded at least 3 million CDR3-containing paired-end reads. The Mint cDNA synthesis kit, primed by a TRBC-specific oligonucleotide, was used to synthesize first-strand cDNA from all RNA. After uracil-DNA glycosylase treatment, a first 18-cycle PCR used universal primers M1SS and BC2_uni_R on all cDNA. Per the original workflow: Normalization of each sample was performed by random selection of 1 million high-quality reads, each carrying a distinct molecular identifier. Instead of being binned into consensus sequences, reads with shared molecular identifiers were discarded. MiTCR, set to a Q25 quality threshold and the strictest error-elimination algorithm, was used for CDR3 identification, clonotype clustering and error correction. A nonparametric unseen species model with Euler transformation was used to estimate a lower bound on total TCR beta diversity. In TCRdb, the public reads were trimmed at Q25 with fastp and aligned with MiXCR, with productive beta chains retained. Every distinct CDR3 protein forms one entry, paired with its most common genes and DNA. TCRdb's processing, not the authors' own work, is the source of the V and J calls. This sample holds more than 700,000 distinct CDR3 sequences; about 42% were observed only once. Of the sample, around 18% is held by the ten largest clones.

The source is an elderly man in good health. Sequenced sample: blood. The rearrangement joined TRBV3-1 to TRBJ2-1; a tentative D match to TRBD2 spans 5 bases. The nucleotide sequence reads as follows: TGTGCCAGCAGCCAAGATCTTGGTAGCGAGTACAATGAGCAGTTCTTC. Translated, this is CASSQDLGSEYNEQFF.